The 25 T cell receptor beta chains in this list originate from one sample, sequenced in a study of breast tumors, draining lymph nodes, adjacent tissues. Axillary draining lymph nodes of breast cancer patients supplied the node samples. TCRdb ran MiXCR on the multiplex PCR reads and lists one entry per CDR3 protein. Among about 230,000 distinct CDR3 sequences, about 34% were seen once, and the ten largest hold 1.4%. The sample consisted of axillary lymph node tissue. The receptors shown here come from a female donor with breast cancer. Some clones in this sample may be carry-over from other donors' samples.

Regarding this clonotype: Its ends do not fully match the called genes, so a read error is possible. The chain couples TRBV6-5 to TRBJ1-2, with a weak D call TRBD1 (6 bases). The germline CDR1 and CDR2 sequences are MNHEY and SVGAGI. The CDR3 is made up of 14 amino acids. The CDR3 DNA sequence: TGTGCCACCAGTCGCCAGGGGACTAACTATGGCTACACCTTC. It encodes CATSRQGTNYGYTF.

The sample holds a few counts of this clonotype. V gene TRBV7-8 combines with J gene TRBJ1-1; TRBD1 agrees at 8 bases. This CDR3 is 15 amino acids long. Germline lookup yields CDR1 SGHVS and CDR2 FQNEAQ. The ends lost 4 bases at V and 3 bases at J; junction bases unmatched: 7. The CDR3 nucleotides are TGTGCCAGCAGCTATCAGGGGGCCATCGACACTGAAGCTTTCTTT. Its protein product is CASSYQGAIDTEAFF.

This clonotype was detected ten times or more. This chain links TRBV5-1 with TRBJ2-3; D is possibly TRBD1 or TRBD2 (5 bases each). The CDR3 sequence is 15 residues long. CDR1 SGHRS and CDR2 YFSETQ come from the germline V gene. V dropped 4 bases and J dropped 2 bases, with 14 bases sitting between them. The CDR3 bases are TGCGCCAGCAGCGGATCCGGGGCGATCACAGATACGCAGTATTTT. Amino acid sequence: CASSGSGAITDTQYF.

V is TRBV20-1 and J is TRBJ2-7; 9 nucleotides match TRBD2. Germline-derived CDR1 and CDR2 are DFQATT and SNEGSKA (reference sequence). The CDR3 has 15 amino acids. The V and J ends lost 0 bases and 5 bases, in that order; junction bases with no gene match: 8. The CDR3 nucleotides are TGCAGTGCTAGAGACCCCAGCGGGAGGACCCACGAGCAGTACTTC. Protein: CSARDPSGRTHEQYF.

The rearrangement uses TRBV9 and TRBJ1-1; maybe TRBD1 (5 bases). Trimming removed 7 bases at V and 0 bases at J, with 16 bases between. CDR1 and CDR2 (germline): SGDLS, YYNGEE. This CDR3 has 15 residues. The chain's CDR3 is CASSPPGRLNTEAFF. CDR3 sequence (DNA): TGTGCCAGCTCACCACCGGGACGGTTGAACACTGAAGCTTTCTTT.

In its sample, this clonotype was seen many times. The chain is built from TRBV5-1 and TRBJ2-1; 9 bases align to TRBD2. The CDR3 runs to 13 residues. CDR1 and CDR2 (germline): SGHRS, YFSETQ. Trimming at V came to 6 bases and at J to 7 bases, leaving 5 bases not matched to a gene. The DNA for the CDR3 is TGCGCCAGCAACCCTAGCGGGGCAAATGAGCAGTTCTTC. Translating it yields CASNPSGANEQFF.

The chain carries TRBV6-1 and TRBJ2-1; 9 bases line up with TRBD2. Germline CDR1 MNHNS, CDR2 SASEGT. The junction had 9 bases not matched to a gene; V was cut back by 7 bases and J by 2 bases. This CDR3 is 16 amino acids long. The CDR3, as DNA: TGTGCCAGCACTGTAGGACGCGGGAGGGCCTACAATGAGCAGTTCTTC. The encoded protein is CASTVGRGRAYNEQFF.

J is TRBJ2-2 and V is TRBV12-3 or TRBV12-4; D call uncertain. The V gene lost 4 bases and the J gene lost 6 bases, with 9 bases spanning the gap. CDR3 length: 13 amino acids. CDR3 in amino acids: CASSSPLAGELFF. The CDR3 DNA reads TGTGCCAGCAGTTCCCCCCTAGCCGGGGAGCTGTTTTTT.

The table lists this clonotype with many counts. The chain carries TRBV18 and TRBJ2-7, with D perhaps TRBD2 (6 bases). Deletions cut 2 bases from V and 2 bases from J, with 13 bases between. The CDR3 is 15 residues long. In germline, CDR1 is KGHSH, CDR2 LQKENI. CDR3 in amino acids: CASSPDGLAAYEQYF. The CDR3 nucleotides read TGTGCCAGCTCACCAGATGGGTTAGCGGCCTACGAGCAGTACTTC.

This clonotype came up many times. The chain joins TRBV20-1 to TRBJ2-7; possible D gene TRBD1, 5 bases. Germline loops: CDR1 DFQATT, CDR2 SNEGSKA (reference sequence). This CDR3 has 14 residues. V was pared by 1 base and J by 7 bases, with 17 bases between. The CDR3 sequence: CSARGRVNLREQYF. CDR3 nucleotide sequence: TGCAGTGCTAGAGGCAGGGTGAATTTGAGGGAGCAGTACTTC.

This clonotype was seen many times. The chain's CDR3 is CASSLLGQGETQYF. CDR3 nucleotide sequence: TGCGCCAGCAGCTTGTTGGGACAAGGAGAGACCCAGTACTTC. The chain recombines TRBV5-1 with TRBJ2-5; possibly TRBD1 for D (6 bases). Trimming took 1 base from V and 4 from J, leaving 11 bases between them. From germline, CDR1 is SGHRS and CDR2 YFSETQ. This CDR3 has 14 amino acids.

This clonotype was observed at least ten times. This chain connects TRBV6-5 to TRBJ1-2, with 7 bases aligning to TRBD1. With V trimmed by 6 bases and J by 2 bases, 6 bases remained unmatched. There are 14 residues in the CDR3. Germline V lookup: CDR1 MNHEY, CDR2 SVGAGI. The CDR3 sequence is CASRSSTGNYGYTF. For the CDR3, the DNA is TGTGCCAGCAGATCTTCGACAGGGAACTATGGCTACACCTTC.

The chain carries TRBV5-1 and TRBJ2-7; no clear D. The CDR3 spans 12 residues. Germline lookup yields CDR1 SGHRS and CDR2 YFSETQ. With 3 bases removed from V and 3 bases from J, the gap between germline ends came to 7 bases. The CDR3 here is CASSWGFYEQYV. CDR3 DNA sequence: TGCGCCAGCAGCTGGGGATTCTACGAGCAGTACGTC.

Regarding this clonotype: Because the CDR3 is missing its conserved closing phenylalanine or tryptophan, this is likely a read error. The rearrangement joins TRBV7-2 to TRBJ2-7, with TRBD1 identical over 8 bases. CDR3 length: 15 residues. CDR1 is SGHTA, CDR2 FQGNSA, per germline. The CDR3 spells CAGSLRRQGNYEQYL. The DNA for the CDR3 is TGTGCCGGCAGCCTTAGAAGACAGGGGAACTACGAGCAGTACCTC.

Many counts were recorded for this clonotype. The chain joins TRBV20-1 to TRBJ2-5, with 11 nucleotides matching TRBD2. The germline CDR1 and CDR2 sequences are DFQATT and SNEGSKA (reference sequence). V gave up 2 bases and J gave up 4 bases; unmatched junction bases: 6. The CDR3 contains 15 residues. The CDR3 DNA is TGCAGTGCTAGACATCAACTAGCGGGAGTAGAGACCCAGTACTTC. As protein: CSARHQLAGVETQYF.

Ten or more counts support this clonotype. In DNA, the CDR3 is TGTGCCACCAGTGATTATGGGACTAGCGGGAGGGCCAATGAGCAGTTCTTC. Translation gives CATSDYGTSGRANEQFF. V gene TRBV24-1 combines with J gene TRBJ2-1; 16 bases are a match to TRBD2. J gave up 6 bases and V 2 bases, and 3 bases lay outside the gene matches. This CDR3 region has 17 residues. In germline, CDR1 is KGHDR, CDR2 SFDVKD.

This clonotype was observed at least ten times. The V and J genes are TRBV6-5 and TRBJ2-7; TRBD2 matches 9 bases. The V segment lost 6 bases and the J segment 6 bases; nucleotides outside the gene matches: 21. Germline-derived CDR1 and CDR2 are MNHEY and SVGAGI. This CDR3 contains 18 residues. The DNA of the CDR3 is TGTGCCAGCAGCCCTATTATAGGTAGCGGGAGATCCAAGGGCGAGCAGTACTTC. Residues: CASSPIIGSGRSKGEQYF.

This clonotype appeared many times. The CDR3 DNA sequence: TGTGCCAGCAGTTATGGACAGATCGGGGAGCTGTTTTTT. The encoded protein is CASSYGQIGELFF. This chain joins TRBV2 and TRBJ2-2; TRBD1 might be the D (6 bases). This CDR3 is 13 amino acids long. The V end lost 5 bases, the J end lost 7 bases, and 11 bases lay between the germline ends. Germline V lookup: CDR1 SNHLY, CDR2 FYNNEI.

The chain combines TRBV20-1 with TRBJ2-1; D might be TRBD1 or TRBD2, each matching 6 bases. V lost 1 base, J lost 7 bases, and 14 bases lay in between. The length of the CDR3 is 14 residues. Per the germline V gene, CDR1 is DFQATT and CDR2 is SNEGSKA (reference sequence). In DNA form, the CDR3 reads TGCAGTGCTAGAGTGGGGGGCCGAGGTAATGAGCAGTTCTTC. Encoded protein: CSARVGGRGNEQFF.

The chain carries TRBV28 and TRBJ1-2; maybe TRBD1 (5 bases). The CDR3 contains 16 residues. CDR1 and CDR2 from the germline V gene are MDHEN and SYDVKM. Trimming left V 5 bases short and J 2 bases short, with 18 bases between. CDR3 DNA: TGTGCCAGCAGTGGTCCGGCGGGACGGATGAACTATGGCTACACCTTC. The encoded protein is CASSGPAGRMNYGYTF.

V is TRBV7-8 and J is TRBJ2-5; the D call may be TRBD1 or TRBD2 (5 bases each). The germline gives CDR1 SGHVS, CDR2 FQNEAQ. The CDR3 is 16 amino acids. The germline V and J ends were trimmed by 7 bases and 1 base, with 19 bases remaining between them. CDR3 nucleotides: TGTGCCAGCAACTCGAGGACGGGACCTCGCCAAGAGACCCAGTACTTC. As protein: CASNSRTGPRQETQYF.

With respect to this clonotype: Possible read error: a much larger clone is one base away. The chain is built from TRBV27 and TRBJ2-7; TRBD2 might be the D (6 bases). The V gene lost 6 bases and the J gene lost 0 bases, with 15 bases spanning the gap. Germline-derived CDR1 and CDR2 are MNHEY and SMNVEV (reference sequence). The CDR3 consists of 15 residues. The CDR3 region is CASSRGASSSYEQYF. As DNA, the CDR3 is TGTGCCAGCAGCCGCGGGGCCTCTTCCTCCTACGAGCAGTACTTC.

Comments on this clonotype: One base away lies a much larger clone, so this may be a sequencing read error. CDR3 nucleotide sequence: TGTGCCAGCAGTTACCAACTTCCCGGGCCGGTGCCCTACGAGCAGTACTTC. Its protein is CASSYQLPGPVPYEQYF. This sequence joins TRBV6-2 or TRBV6-3 and TRBJ2-7; D unclear. V was trimmed by 2 bases and J by 2 bases, leaving 19 bases between them. Per the germline V gene, CDR1 is MNHEY and CDR2 is SVGEGT. This CDR3 region has 17 residues.

V and J are TRBV29-1 and TRBJ1-2; TRBD1 aligns across 9 bases. Looked up from germline, CDR1 is SQVTM and CDR2 is ANQGSEA. The CDR3 sequence is 18 residues long. The junction had 16 bases not matched to a gene; V was cut back by 0 bases and J by 5 bases. CDR3: CSVEDPWQGQGFWYGYTF. In nucleotides, the CDR3 is TGCAGCGTTGAAGATCCGTGGCAGGGACAGGGTTTTTGGTATGGCTACACCTTC. The full variable domain, in which reference TRBV29-1 and TRBJ1-2 provide the parts outside the CDR3, is SAVISQKPSRDICQRGTSLTIQCQVDSQVTMMFWYRQQPGQSLTLIATANQGSEATYESGFVIDKFPISRPNLTFSTLTVSNMSPEDSSIYLCSVEDPWQGQGFWYGYTFGSGTRLTVV.

The chain has TRBV9 and TRBJ1-3; weak D call: TRBD1 (5 bases). Trimming left V 2 bases short and J 2 bases short, with 14 bases between. This CDR3 has 16 amino acids. Germline V gene data show CDR1 as SGDLS and CDR2 as YYNGEE. CDR3 loop: CASSVTGLDAGNTIYF. CDR3 sequence (DNA): TGTGCCAGCAGCGTTACAGGCTTAGACGCTGGAAACACCATATATTTT. Together with reference TRBV9 and TRBJ1-3, the CDR3 gives the full variable domain: DSGVTQTPKHLITATGQRVTLRCSPRSGDLSVYWYQQSLDQGLQFLIQYYNGEERAKGNILERFSAQQFPDLHSELNLSSLELGDSALYFCASSVTGLDAGNTIYFGEGSWLTVV.